These 10 T cell receptor beta chains were all obtained from the same sample, sequenced in a study of PD-1 blockade in mismatch repair-deficient tumors (TCRdb year 2017). Library preparation employed the immunoSEQ multiplex PCR assay. TCRdb holds this immuneACCESS table with in-frame rearrangements only. Some clones are missing; in checked studies, unresolved V genes explain under half, and the rest has no known cause. The sample contains roughly 50,000 clones, around 80% of them found a single time. About 3.5% of the sample is in the top ten clones. Sequenced here: peripheral blood, sampled 4 weeks after starting pembrolizumab. These receptors all come from an adult with mismatch repair-deficient cancer.

This clone was counted a single time. The V gene is TRBV11-3, the J gene TRBJ2-1; TRBD2 agrees at 15 bases. This CDR3 region has 17 residues. Per germline, CDR1 SGHNT and CDR2 YENEEA. V was clipped by 5 bases and J by 7 bases; unmatched bases: 9. The chain's CDR3 is CASSPRTSGRAWNEQFF. The DNA for the CDR3 is TGTGCCAGCAGCCCGCGGACTAGCGGGAGGGCCTGGAATGAGCAGTTCTTC.

CDR3 loop: CASSLRDRNTEAFF. CDR3 coding DNA: TGTGCCAGCAGCTTAAGGGACAGGAACACTGAAGCTTTCTTT. V is TRBV7-8 and J is TRBJ1-1; 7 nucleotides agree with TRBD1. Per the germline V gene, CDR1 is SGHVS and CDR2 is FQNEAQ. V gave up 2 bases and J gave up 1 base; unmatched junction bases: 1. This CDR3 contains 14 residues.

The chain links TRBV5-4 to TRBJ2-1, with 13 bases matching TRBD2. The V gene end was trimmed by 4 bases and the J gene end by 4 bases; junction bases not matched to a gene: 5. Per the germline V gene, CDR1 is SGHNT and CDR2 is YYREEE (reference sequence). The CDR3 contains 16 residues. The DNA of the CDR3 is TGTGCCAGCAGCAGATGGACTAGCGGGAGTTACAATGAGCAGTTCTTC. Protein: CASSRWTSGSYNEQFF.

CDR3 protein: CASSLVSRVDQPQHF. CDR3 nucleotides: TGTGCCAGCAGCTTAGTCTCCAGGGTCGACCAGCCCCAGCATTTT. V is TRBV7-8 and J is TRBJ1-5, with D perhaps matching TRBD1 (5 bases). CDR1 and CDR2 (germline): SGHVS, FQNEAQ. Trimming took off 1 base at V and 7 bases at J, with 14 bases between the two ends. The length of the CDR3 is 15 residues.

The chain employs TRBV12-5 and TRBJ1-2; tentative D call: TRBD1 (5 bases). The germline V and J ends were trimmed by 0 bases and 3 bases, with 8 bases remaining between them. Per the germline V gene, CDR1 is LGHNT and CDR2 is FRNRAP. This CDR3 contains 14 residues. The CDR3 DNA is TGTGCTAGTGGTTTGGTAGGGGAGGACTATGGCTACACCTTC. Translation gives CASGLVGEDYGYTF.

This clone was detected a few times. V and J are TRBV11-1 and TRBJ2-5, with 7 bases matching TRBD2. Germline V gives CDR1 SGHAT, CDR2 FQDESV (reference sequence). The trim removed 5 bases at V and 7 bases at J, leaving 16 bases unmatched. This CDR3 region has 16 residues. CDR3: CASSPRGLESGGTQYF. CDR3 bases: TGTGCCAGCAGCCCAAGAGGACTCGAATCGGGGGGGACCCAGTACTTC.

The chain carries TRBV30 and TRBJ1-1; tentatively, D is TRBD1 (6 bases). Trimming shortened V by 8 bases and J by 0 bases, and 10 bases separated the two germline ends. Germline loops: CDR1 GTSNPN, CDR2 SVGIG (reference sequence). The CDR3 sequence is 12 residues long. This CDR3 reads CAQTGMNTEAFF. CDR3 nucleotides: TGTGCCCAAACAGGGATGAACACTGAAGCTTTCTTT.

The V call is TRBV6-1, the J call TRBJ2-3, with no clear D. The CDR3 has 13 amino acids. Trimming took 8 bases from V and 0 from J, leaving 9 bases between them. CDR1 MNHNS and CDR2 SASEGT come from the germline V gene. CDR3 sequence: CASRTRSTDTQYF. The CDR3 nucleotides read TGTGCCAGCCGTACACGTAGCACAGATACGCAGTATTTT.

V is TRBV7-2 and J is TRBJ1-1, with D perhaps TRBD1 (5 bases). Germline V CDR1 and CDR2: SGHTA, FQGNSA. The CDR3 loop spans 14 amino acids. The V end lost 5 bases, the J end lost 0 bases, and 10 bases lay between the germline ends. The DNA of the CDR3 is TGTGCCAGCAGCCGAGGGGATTTGAACACTGAAGCTTTCTTT. Encoded protein: CASSRGDLNTEAFF.

The V gene is TRBV5-4, the J gene TRBJ2-1; 8 nucleotides line up with TRBD2. In germline, CDR1 is SGHNT, CDR2 YYREEE (reference sequence). The V gene end was trimmed by 5 bases and the J gene end by 6 bases; junction bases not matched to a gene: 13. This CDR3 has 16 amino acids. The CDR3 bases are TGTGCCAGCAGTTACACGGGACTAGTCAAGGGCAATGAGCAGTTCTTC. This sequence encodes CASSYTGLVKGNEQFF.